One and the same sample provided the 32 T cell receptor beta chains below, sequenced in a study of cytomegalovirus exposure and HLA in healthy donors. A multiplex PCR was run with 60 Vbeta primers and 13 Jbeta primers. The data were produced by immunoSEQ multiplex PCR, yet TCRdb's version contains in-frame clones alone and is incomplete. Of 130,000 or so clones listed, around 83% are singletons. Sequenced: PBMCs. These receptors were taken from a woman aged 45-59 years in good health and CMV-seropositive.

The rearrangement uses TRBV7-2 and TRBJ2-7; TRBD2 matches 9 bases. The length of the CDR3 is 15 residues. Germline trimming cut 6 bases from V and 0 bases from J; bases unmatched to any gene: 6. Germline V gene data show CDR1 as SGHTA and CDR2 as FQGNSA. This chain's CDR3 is CASRALAGASYEQYF. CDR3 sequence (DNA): TGTGCCAGCAGGGCCTTAGCGGGGGCCTCCTACGAGCAGTACTTC.

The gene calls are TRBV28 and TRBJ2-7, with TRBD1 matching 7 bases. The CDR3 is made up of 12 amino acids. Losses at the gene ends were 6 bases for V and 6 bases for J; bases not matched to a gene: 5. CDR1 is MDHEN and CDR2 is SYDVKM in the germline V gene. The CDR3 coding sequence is TGTGCCAGCAGGGTAGCAGGGGGCGAGCAGTACTTC. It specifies CASRVAGGEQYF.

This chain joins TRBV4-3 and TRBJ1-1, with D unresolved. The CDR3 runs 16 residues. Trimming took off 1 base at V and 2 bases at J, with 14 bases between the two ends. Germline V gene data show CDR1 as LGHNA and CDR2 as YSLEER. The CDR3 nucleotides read TGCGCCAGCAGCCAAGTCGCGGCGTACGGAAACACTGAAGCTTTCTTT. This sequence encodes CASSQVAAYGNTEAFF.

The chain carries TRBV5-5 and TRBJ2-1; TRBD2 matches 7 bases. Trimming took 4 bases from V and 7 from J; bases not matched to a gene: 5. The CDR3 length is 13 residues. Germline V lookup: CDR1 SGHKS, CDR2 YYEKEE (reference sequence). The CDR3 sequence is CASSQAGWNEQFF. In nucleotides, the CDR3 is TGTGCCAGCAGCCAAGCGGGGTGGAATGAGCAGTTCTTC.

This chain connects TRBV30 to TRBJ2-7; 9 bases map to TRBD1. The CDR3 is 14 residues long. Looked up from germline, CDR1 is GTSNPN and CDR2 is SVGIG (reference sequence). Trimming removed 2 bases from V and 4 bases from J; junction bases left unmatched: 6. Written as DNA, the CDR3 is TGTGCCTGGAGTTCGGGACAGGGCCCATACGAGCAGTACTTC. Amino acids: CAWSSGQGPYEQYF.

This chain's CDR3 is CASSRRDRAQQFF. The CDR3 DNA follows: TGTGCCAGCAGCCGCCGGGACAGGGCGCAGCAGTTCTTC. The V and J genes are TRBV11-3 and TRBJ2-1, with 9 nucleotides matching TRBD1. CDR3 length: 13 residues. Germline V gene sequence: CDR1 SGHNT, CDR2 YENEEA. V dropped 5 bases and J dropped 11; count of bases not matched to a gene: 7.

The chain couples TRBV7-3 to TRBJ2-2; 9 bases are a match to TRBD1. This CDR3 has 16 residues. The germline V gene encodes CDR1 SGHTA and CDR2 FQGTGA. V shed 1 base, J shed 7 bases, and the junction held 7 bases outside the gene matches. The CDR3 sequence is CASSLIGDRDNGELFF. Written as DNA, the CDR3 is TGTGCCAGCAGCTTAATTGGGGACAGGGATAACGGGGAGCTGTTTTTT.

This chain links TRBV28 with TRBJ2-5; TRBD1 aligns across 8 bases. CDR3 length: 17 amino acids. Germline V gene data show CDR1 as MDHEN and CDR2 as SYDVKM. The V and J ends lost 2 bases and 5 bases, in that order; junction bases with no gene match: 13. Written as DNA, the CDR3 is TGTGCCAGCAGTTTAAGCCGCGGACAGGGAAAAGGCGAGACCCAGTACTTC. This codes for CASSLSRGQGKGETQYF.

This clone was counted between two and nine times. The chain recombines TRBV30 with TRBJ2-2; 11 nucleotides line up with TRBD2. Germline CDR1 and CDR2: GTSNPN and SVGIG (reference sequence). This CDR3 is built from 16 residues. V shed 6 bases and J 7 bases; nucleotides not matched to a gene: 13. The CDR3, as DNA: TGTGCCTGTCCCCGGGAACTAGCGGGAGATGTCGGGGAGCTGTTTTTT. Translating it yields CACPRELAGDVGELFF.

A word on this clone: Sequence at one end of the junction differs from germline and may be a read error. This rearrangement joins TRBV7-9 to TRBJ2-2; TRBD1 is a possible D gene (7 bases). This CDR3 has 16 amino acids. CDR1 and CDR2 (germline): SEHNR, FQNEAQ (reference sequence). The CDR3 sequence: CSSSPTGRSGTGELFF. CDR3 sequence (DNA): TGTTCCAGCAGCCCGACAGGGAGGTCGGGCACCGGGGAGCTGTTTTTT.

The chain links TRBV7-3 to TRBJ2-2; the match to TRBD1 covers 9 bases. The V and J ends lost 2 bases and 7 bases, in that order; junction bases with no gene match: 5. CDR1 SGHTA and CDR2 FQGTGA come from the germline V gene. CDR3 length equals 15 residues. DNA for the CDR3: TGTGCCAGCAGCTTAGGGACAGGGTCTGGCGGGGAGCTGTTTTTT. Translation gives CASSLGTGSGGELFF.

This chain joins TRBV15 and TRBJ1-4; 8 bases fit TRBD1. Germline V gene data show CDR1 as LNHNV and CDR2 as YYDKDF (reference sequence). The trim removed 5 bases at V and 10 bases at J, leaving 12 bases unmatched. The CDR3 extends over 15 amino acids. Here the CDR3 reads CATSAGTGLGGKLFF. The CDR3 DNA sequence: TGTGCCACCAGCGCGGGGACAGGTCTAGGGGGAAAACTGTTTTTT.

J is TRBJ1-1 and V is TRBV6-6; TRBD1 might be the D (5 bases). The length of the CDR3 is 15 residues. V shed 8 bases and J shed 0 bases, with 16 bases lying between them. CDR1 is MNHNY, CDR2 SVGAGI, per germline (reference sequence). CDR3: CASRTTTRVNTEAFF. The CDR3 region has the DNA TGTGCCAGCCGGACAACTACACGCGTGAACACTGAAGCTTTCTTT.

As DNA, the CDR3 is TGCGCCAGCAAGACGGGAGGGAGTGAAGCTTTCTTT. It yields the protein CASKTGGSEAFF. The chain is built from TRBV5-1 and TRBJ1-1; the D is unclear. CDR1 and CDR2 from the germline V gene are SGHRS and YFSETQ. Trimming pared 6 bases from V and 7 bases from J, leaving 13 bases between. The CDR3 loop spans 12 amino acids.

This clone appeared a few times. In DNA, the CDR3 is TGCGCCAGCAGCCCCGACCTTGGGGGACAGGGGGTTGGTGAAGCTTTCTTT. This encodes CASSPDLGGQGVGEAFF. The V and J genes are TRBV5-1 and TRBJ1-1; 11 nucleotides align to TRBD1. Germline CDR1 is SGHRS and CDR2 is YFSETQ. Trimming took 4 bases from V and 7 from J; bases not matched to a gene: 15. This CDR3 is 17 amino acids long.

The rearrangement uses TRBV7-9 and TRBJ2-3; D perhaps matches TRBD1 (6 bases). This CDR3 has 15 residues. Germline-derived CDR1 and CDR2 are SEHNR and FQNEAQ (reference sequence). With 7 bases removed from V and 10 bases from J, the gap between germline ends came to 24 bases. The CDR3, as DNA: TGTGCCAGCACCCCTAGGGGGACCCCCGATAGACCGCAGTATTTT. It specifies CASTPRGTPDRPQYF.

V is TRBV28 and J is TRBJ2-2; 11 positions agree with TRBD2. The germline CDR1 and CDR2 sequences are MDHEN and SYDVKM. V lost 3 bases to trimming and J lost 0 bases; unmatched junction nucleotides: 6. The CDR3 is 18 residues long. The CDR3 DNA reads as TGTGCCAGCAGTTTTATGGATAGCGGGAGGGCGAACACCGGGGAGCTGTTTTTT. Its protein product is CASSFMDSGRANTGELFF.

In DNA form, the CDR3 reads TGTGCCAGCTCACAGGGGGCCAGGATGAACACTGAAGCTTTCTTT. It specifies CASSQGARMNTEAFF. The J gene is TRBJ1-1, the V gene TRBV18, with 7 bases that match TRBD1. The V segment lost 4 bases and the J segment 0 bases; nucleotides outside the gene matches: 5. Germline V gene sequence: CDR1 KGHSH, CDR2 LQKENI. The CDR3 length is 15 residues. Full variable domain (remainder filled in from reference TRBV18 and TRBJ1-1): NAGVMQNPRHLVRRRGQEARLRCSPMKGHSHVYWYRQLPEEGLKFMVYLQKENIIDESGMPKERFSAEFPKEGPSILRIQQVVRGDSAAYFCASSQGARMNTEAFFGQGTRLTVV.

The CDR3 reads CASSDPSGYNEQFF. The CDR3, as DNA: TGCGCCAGCAGTGACCCTAGCGGGTACAATGAGCAGTTCTTC. The chain combines TRBV10-1 with TRBJ2-1, with 8 bases fitting TRBD2. Germline CDR1 is WNHNN and CDR2 is SYGVQD (reference sequence). With V trimmed by 3 bases and J by 4 bases, 2 bases remained unmatched. The CDR3 loop spans 14 amino acids.

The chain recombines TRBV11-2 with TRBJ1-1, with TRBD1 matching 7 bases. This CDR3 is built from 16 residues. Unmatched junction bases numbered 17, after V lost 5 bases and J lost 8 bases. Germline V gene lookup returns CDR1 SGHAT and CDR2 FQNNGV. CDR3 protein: CASSRRGQGPLREAFF. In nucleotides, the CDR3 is TGTGCCAGCAGCCGAAGGGGGCAGGGCCCTCTAAGGGAAGCTTTCTTT. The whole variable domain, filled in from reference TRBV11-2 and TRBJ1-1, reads EAGVAQSPRYKIIEKRQSVAFWCNPISGHATLYWYQQILGQGPKLLIQFQNNGVVDDSQLPKDRFSAERLKGVDSTLKIQPAKLEDSAVYLCASSRRGQGPLREAFFGQGTRLTVV.

CDR3 DNA sequence: TGTGCCAGCAGCTATAGCGGGGGGGGATACAATGAGCAGTTCTTC. Its protein is CASSYSGGGYNEQFF. The chain joins TRBV11-2 to TRBJ2-1; 11 nucleotides agree with TRBD2. The germline CDR1 and CDR2 sequences are SGHAT and FQNNGV. With V trimmed by 4 bases and J by 4 bases, 3 bases remained unmatched. The CDR3 has 15 residues.

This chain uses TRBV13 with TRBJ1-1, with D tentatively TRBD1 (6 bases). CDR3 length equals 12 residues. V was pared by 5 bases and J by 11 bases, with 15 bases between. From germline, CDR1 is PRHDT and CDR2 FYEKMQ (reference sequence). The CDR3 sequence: CASSRTGNAAFF. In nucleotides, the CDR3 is TGTGCCAGCAGCCGTACAGGGAATGCGGCTTTCTTT.

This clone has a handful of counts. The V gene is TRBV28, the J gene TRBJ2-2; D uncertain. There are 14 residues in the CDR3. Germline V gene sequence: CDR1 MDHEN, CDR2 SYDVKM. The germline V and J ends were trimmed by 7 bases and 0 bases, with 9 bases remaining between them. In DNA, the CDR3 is TGTGCCAGCATTGCGGTAACGAACACCGGGGAGCTGTTTTTT. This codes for CASIAVTNTGELFF.

As DNA, the CDR3 is TGTGCCAGCAGTTACTCGGCGTCTAGCGGGAGGGATGAGCAGTTCTTC. This encodes CASSYSASSGRDEQFF. This rearrangement joins TRBV6-5 to TRBJ2-1; the match to TRBD2 covers 12 bases. CDR1 is MNHEY, CDR2 SVGAGI, per germline. The CDR3 has 16 amino acids. V lost 0 bases and J lost 8; bases outside the gene matches: 5.

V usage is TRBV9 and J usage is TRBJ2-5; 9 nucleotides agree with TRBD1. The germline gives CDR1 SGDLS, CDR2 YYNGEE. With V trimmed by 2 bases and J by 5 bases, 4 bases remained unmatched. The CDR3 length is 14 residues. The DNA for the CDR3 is TGTGCCAGCAGCGTGGGACAGGGACTGGAGACCCAGTACTTC. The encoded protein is CASSVGQGLETQYF.

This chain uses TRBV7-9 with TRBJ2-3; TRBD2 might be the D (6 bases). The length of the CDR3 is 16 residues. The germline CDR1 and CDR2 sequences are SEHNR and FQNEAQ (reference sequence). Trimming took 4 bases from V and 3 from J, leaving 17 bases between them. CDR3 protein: CASSSRGSDSTDTQYF. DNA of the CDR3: TGTGCCAGCAGCTCTCGGGGGAGCGATTCGACAGATACGCAGTATTTT. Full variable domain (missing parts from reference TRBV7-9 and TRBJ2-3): DTGVSQNPRHKITKRGQNVTFRCDPISEHNRLYWYRQTLGQGPEFLTYFQNEAQLEKSRLLSDRFSAERPKGSFSTLEIQRTEQGDSAMYLCASSSRGSDSTDTQYFGPGTRLTVL.

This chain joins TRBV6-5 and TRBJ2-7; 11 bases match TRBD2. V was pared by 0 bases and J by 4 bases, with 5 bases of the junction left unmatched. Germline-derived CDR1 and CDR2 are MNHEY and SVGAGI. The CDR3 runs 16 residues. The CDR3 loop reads CASSYSISGGAYEQYF. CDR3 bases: TGTGCCAGCAGTTACTCGATTAGCGGGGGGGCTTACGAGCAGTACTTC.

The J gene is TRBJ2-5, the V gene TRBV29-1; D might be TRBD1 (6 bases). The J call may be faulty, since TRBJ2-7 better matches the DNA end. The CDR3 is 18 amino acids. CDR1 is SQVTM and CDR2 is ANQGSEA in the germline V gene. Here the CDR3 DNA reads TGCAGCGTTGAGGGGGCGGAGAGGTCCCCAGGGGATCCCTACGAGCAGTACTTC. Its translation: CSVEGAERSPGDPYEQYF.

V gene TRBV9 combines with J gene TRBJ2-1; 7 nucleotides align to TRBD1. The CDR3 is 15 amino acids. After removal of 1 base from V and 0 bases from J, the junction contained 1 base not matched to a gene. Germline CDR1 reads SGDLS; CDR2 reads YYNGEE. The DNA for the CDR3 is TGTGCCAGCAGCGTAAGACAGGGCTCCTACAATGAGCAGTTCTTC. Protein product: CASSVRQGSYNEQFF. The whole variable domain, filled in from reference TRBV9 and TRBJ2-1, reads DSGVTQTPKHLITATGQRVTLRCSPRSGDLSVYWYQQSLDQGLQFLIQYYNGEERAKGNILERFSAQQFPDLHSELNLSSLELGDSALYFCASSVRQGSYNEQFFGPGTRLTVL.

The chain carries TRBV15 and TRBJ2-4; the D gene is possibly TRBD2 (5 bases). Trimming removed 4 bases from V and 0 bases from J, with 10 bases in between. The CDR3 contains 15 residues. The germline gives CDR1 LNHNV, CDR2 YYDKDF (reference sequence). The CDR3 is CATSNERGAKNIQYF. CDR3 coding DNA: TGTGCCACCAGCAATGAACGGGGAGCCAAAAACATTCAGTACTTC.

The CDR3 sequence is CASSLGRQGIRSSYEQYF. The CDR3 region has the DNA TGTGCCAGCAGCTTGGGAAGACAGGGGATAAGGAGCTCCTACGAGCAGTACTTC. This chain links TRBV11-2 with TRBJ2-7; 8 positions agree with TRBD1. The trim removed 3 bases at V and 0 bases at J, leaving 13 bases unmatched. CDR3 length equals 18 residues. The germline V gene encodes CDR1 SGHAT and CDR2 FQNNGV.

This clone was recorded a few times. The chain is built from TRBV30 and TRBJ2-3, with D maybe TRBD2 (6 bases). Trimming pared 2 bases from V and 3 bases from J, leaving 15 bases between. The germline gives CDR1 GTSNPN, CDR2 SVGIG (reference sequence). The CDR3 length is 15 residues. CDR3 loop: CAWSIIGGATDTQYF. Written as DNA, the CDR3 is TGTGCCTGGAGTATCATTGGAGGGGCTACAGATACGCAGTATTTT.